Shown below are 30 T cell receptor beta chains from a single sample sequenced in a study of T cell responses to AZD1222 COVID-19 vaccine. Produced via immunoSEQ multiplex PCR; TCRdb's table is partial and in-frame only. The table shows about 120,000 clones, with approximately 90% occurring only once. Here the sequenced sample was peripheral blood, taken on day 0 of AZD1222 vaccination. The receptors derive from an adult in good health.

The genes are TRBV19 and TRBJ1-6, with D tentatively TRBD1 (6 bases). Trimming took 6 bases from V and 7 from J, leaving 10 bases between them. Germline CDR1 is LNHDA and CDR2 is SQIVND (reference sequence). The CDR3 loop spans 13 amino acids. The CDR3 DNA reads as TGTGCCAGTAGCGCAGGGGAAAATTCACCCCTCCACTTT. It yields the protein CASSAGENSPLHF.

V is TRBV6-5 and J is TRBJ1-6; perhaps TRBD1 as D (5 bases). Germline V gene lookup returns CDR1 MNHEY and CDR2 SVGAGI. Between the trimmed V and J ends, which lost 0 bases and 9 bases, there was a span of 12 bases. The CDR3 extends over 15 amino acids. CDR3 amino acids: CASSYSDKNSSPLHF. CDR3 coding DNA: TGTGCCAGCAGTTACTCGGACAAAAATTCTTCACCCCTCCACTTT.

This clone has a single count. The chain joins TRBV18 to TRBJ1-1; D remains unclear. Germline CDR1 is KGHSH and CDR2 is LQKENI. V was trimmed by 2 bases and J by 3 bases, leaving 1 base between them. The CDR3 consists of 11 residues. The CDR3 loop is CASSPDTEAFF. CDR3 DNA: TGTGCCAGCTCACCAGACACTGAAGCTTTCTTT.

The rearrangement joins TRBV6-2 or TRBV6-3 to TRBJ2-6; TRBD2 is a possible D gene (6 bases). The CDR3 totals 17 residues. The germline gives CDR1 MNHEY, CDR2 SVGEGT. With 0 bases removed from V and 2 bases from J, the gap between germline ends came to 11 bases. CDR3 loop: CASSYSDRGTGANVLTF. CDR3 DNA sequence: TGTGCCAGCAGTTACTCGGATCGGGGGACTGGGGCCAACGTCCTGACTTTC.

Comment on this clone: The junction departs from germline at one end; a sequencing error may be responsible. The V and J genes are TRBV7-7 and TRBJ2-3; D possibly corresponds to TRBD2 (5 bases). Looked up from germline, CDR1 is SSHAT and CDR2 is FNYEAQ (reference sequence). CDR3 length equals 13 residues. CDR3 in DNA: TGTGCTAGCAGCATGACACGAGGGTCGACGCAGTATTTT. Translated: CASSMTRGSTQYF.

This chain links TRBV24-1 with TRBJ2-3; 12 nucleotides line up with TRBD2. The junction had 3 bases not matched to a gene; V was cut back by 4 bases and J by 5 bases. In germline, CDR1 is KGHDR, CDR2 SFDVKD. This CDR3 has 15 residues. In DNA, the CDR3 is TGTGCCACCAGTGACTCGACTAGCGGGGGAGATACGCAGTATTTT. This gives the protein CATSDSTSGGDTQYF.

The chain couples TRBV5-4 to TRBJ1-2, with D unclear. CDR1 is SGHNT, CDR2 YYREEE, per germline (reference sequence). CDR3 size: 14 residues. The germline V and J ends were trimmed by 4 bases and 4 bases, with 14 bases remaining between them. CDR3 region: CASSLPSEVYGYTF. CDR3 nucleotides: TGTGCCAGCAGCCTACCATCTGAGGTCTATGGCTACACCTTC.

This clone is a singleton in its sample. The genes are TRBV4-3 and TRBJ2-2; weak D call: TRBD1 (6 bases). The length of the CDR3 is 15 residues. V was shortened by 4 bases and J by 7 bases, with 16 bases between the two germline ends. Germline loops: CDR1 LGHNA, CDR2 YSLEER. The CDR3 sequence: CASSLGRGSSGELFF. For the CDR3, the DNA is TGCGCCAGCAGCCTAGGAAGGGGGTCGAGCGGGGAGCTGTTTTTT.

This clone has ten or more counts. This sequence joins TRBV18 and TRBJ2-7; unclear D gene. The CDR3 extends over 14 amino acids. The germline V gene encodes CDR1 KGHSH and CDR2 LQKENI. V gave up 4 bases and J gave up 5 bases, with 15 bases separating them. CDR3 amino acids: CASSLRQDHHEQYF. Here the CDR3 DNA reads TGTGCCAGCTCACTCCGGCAGGACCACCACGAGCAGTACTTC.

The chain links TRBV12-3 or TRBV12-4 to TRBJ2-2, with unresolved D. V was pared by 7 bases and J by 7 bases, with 7 bases between. The CDR3 runs to 11 residues. The DNA for the CDR3 is TGTGCCAGCAACGGGTACGGGGAGCTGTTTTTT. Translating it yields CASNGYGELFF.

This clone was seen just once. The chain combines TRBV3-1 (or the pseudogene TRBV3-2) with TRBJ1-1; perhaps TRBD1 as D (5 bases). The CDR3 is 14 amino acids. Germline-derived CDR1 and CDR2 are LGHDT and YNNKEL (reference sequence). V lost 2 bases, J lost 2 bases, and 9 bases lay in between. CDR3 nucleotides: TGTGCCAGCAGCCAATACACAGGTAACACTGAAGCTTTCTTT. This translates into CASSQYTGNTEAFF.

The V gene is TRBV3-1 (or the pseudogene TRBV3-2), the J gene TRBJ2-6, with a possible D match to TRBD2 (6 bases). The germline V gene encodes CDR1 LGHDT and CDR2 YNNKEL (reference sequence). The germline V and J ends were trimmed by 6 bases and 3 bases, with 12 bases remaining between them. CDR3 length equals 15 residues. This CDR3 reads CASSPSGVGANVLTF. The CDR3 DNA sequence: TGTGCCAGCAGTCCCTCGGGGGTTGGGGCCAACGTCCTGACTTTC.

The chain employs TRBV19 and TRBJ1-4; D is undetermined. Trimming left V 4 bases short and J 13 bases short, with 22 bases between. Germline V gene lookup returns CDR1 LNHDA and CDR2 SQIVND (reference sequence). The CDR3 length is 15 residues. The CDR3 sequence is CASSRLDGAFRRLFF. The CDR3 coding sequence is TGTGCCAGTAGTAGGTTGGACGGCGCCTTTCGACGACTGTTTTTT.

The chain joins TRBV25-1 to TRBJ1-1, with D maybe TRBD1 (6 bases). Trimming took off 5 bases at V and 4 bases at J, with 8 bases between the two ends. The CDR3 is 12 residues long. CDR1 is MGHDK, CDR2 SYGVNS, per germline. CDR3 in DNA: TGTGCCAGCAGTCCCAGGGGCACTGAAGCTTTCTTT. It specifies CASSPRGTEAFF.

V usage is TRBV11-3 and J usage is TRBJ2-1; no clear D. The CDR3 is made up of 15 amino acids. Germline V gives CDR1 SGHNT, CDR2 YENEEA. Trimming took off 0 bases at V and 1 base at J, with 7 bases between the two ends. The CDR3 spells CASSLETTSYNEQFF. The CDR3 bases are TGTGCCAGCAGCTTAGAGACAACATCCTACAATGAGCAGTTCTTC.

The chain has TRBV6-2 or TRBV6-3 and TRBJ1-2, with TRBD1 matching over 10 bases. Trimming cost V 6 bases and J 8 bases; bases outside gene matches: 9. Germline CDR1 MNHEY, CDR2 SVGEGT. The length of the CDR3 is 14 residues. The CDR3 coding sequence is TGTGCCAGCAGCTTGACAGGGGGCTCGGGAGGCTACACCTTC. Translated: CASSLTGGSGGYTF.

The rearrangement uses TRBV18 and TRBJ2-3; D possibly corresponds to TRBD1 (5 bases). Per the germline V gene, CDR1 is KGHSH and CDR2 is LQKENI. The CDR3 has 14 residues. V lost 5 bases, J lost 4 bases, and 13 bases lay in between. The CDR3 nucleotides are TGTGCCAGCTCAGTAACGCAGGGTGCAGATACGCAGTATTTT. This sequence encodes CASSVTQGADTQYF.

V usage is TRBV3-1 (or the pseudogene TRBV3-2) and J usage is TRBJ2-7; 11 nucleotides line up with TRBD1. Germline CDR1 reads LGHDT; CDR2 reads YNNKEL (reference sequence). Trimming removed 4 bases from V and 5 bases from J; junction bases left unmatched: 1. The CDR3 is 13 residues long. The CDR3 region has the DNA TGTGCCAGCAGCCGGGACAGGGGGAACGAGCAGTACTTC. The encoded protein is CASSRDRGNEQYF.

Only one count was recorded for this clone. The rearrangement uses TRBV5-1 and TRBJ1-1; TRBD1 is a possible D gene (5 bases). There are 14 residues in the CDR3. V gave up 4 bases and J gave up 1 base, with 11 bases separating them. The V gene's germline CDR1 is SGHRS and CDR2 YFSETQ. The CDR3 protein is CASSITTGNTEAFF. Written as DNA, the CDR3 is TGCGCCAGCAGCATTACAACAGGGAACACTGAAGCTTTCTTT. The full variable domain, in which reference TRBV5-1 and TRBJ1-1 provide the parts outside the CDR3, is KAGVTQTPRYLIKTRGQQVTLSCSPISGHRSVSWYQQTPGQGLQFLFEYFSETQRNKGNFPGRFSGRQFSNSRSEMNVSTLELGDSALYLCASSITTGNTEAFFGQGTRLTVV.

CDR3 coding DNA: TGTGCCAGCTCACCATCTGAGCGCTACTCCTACGAGCAGTACTTC. The encoded protein is CASSPSERYSYEQYF. V gene TRBV18 combines with J gene TRBJ2-7; D unresolved. Trimming pared 2 bases from V and 0 bases from J, leaving 11 bases between. This CDR3 has 15 amino acids. Germline V gene data show CDR1 as KGHSH and CDR2 as LQKENI.

This chain joins TRBV6-5 and TRBJ1-3; D remains unclear. V was pared by 3 bases and J by 2 bases, with 14 bases between. The CDR3 totals 16 residues. Germline V gene lookup returns CDR1 MNHEY and CDR2 SVGAGI. The CDR3 protein is CASSYMVTYPGNTIYF. The CDR3 coding sequence is TGTGCCAGCAGTTATATGGTGACATACCCTGGAAACACCATATATTTT.

V and J are TRBV5-6 and TRBJ1-2; D might be TRBD1 (5 bases). The CDR3 runs to 14 residues. Germline V gene data show CDR1 as SGHDT and CDR2 as YYEEEE. V gave up 5 bases and J gave up 2 bases, with 13 bases separating them. CDR3 amino acids: CASSPRGVNYGYTF. The CDR3 region has the DNA TGTGCCAGCAGTCCCCGGGGGGTAAACTATGGCTACACCTTC.

The rearrangement links TRBV19 to TRBJ1-5; D remains ambiguous. CDR3 length equals 15 residues. Per germline, CDR1 LNHDA and CDR2 SQIVND (reference sequence). V was pared by 6 bases and J by 0 bases, with 12 bases between. For the CDR3, the DNA is TGTGCCAGTAGAATTCAGACCTATAGCAATCAGCCCCAGCATTTT. Residues: CASRIQTYSNQPQHF.

The chain recombines TRBV5-1 with TRBJ2-5, with TRBD1 identical over 9 bases. Germline CDR1 and CDR2: SGHRS and YFSETQ. The CDR3 runs 14 residues. V was pared by 5 bases and J by 1 base, with 3 bases of the junction left unmatched. The CDR3 loop reads CASSPGQGQETQYF. The CDR3 coding sequence is TGCGCCAGCAGTCCGGGACAGGGCCAAGAGACCCAGTACTTC.

The chain has TRBV28 and TRBJ1-5; D is perhaps TRBD1 (5 bases). The CDR3 is 14 amino acids. From germline, CDR1 is MDHEN and CDR2 SYDVKM. Trimming pared 7 bases from V and 0 bases from J, leaving 10 bases between. The CDR3 bases are TGTGCCAGCATCCCGGGGGTTAGCAATCAGCCCCAGCATTTT. Translated: CASIPGVSNQPQHF.

The CDR3: CASSPGQGEVGYTF. The CDR3 DNA reads as TGTGCCAGCAGCCCCGGACAGGGGGAGGTTGGCTACACCTTC. The chain has TRBV3-1 (or the pseudogene TRBV3-2) and TRBJ1-2, with 10 bases aligning to TRBD1. The germline gives CDR1 LGHDT, CDR2 YNNKEL (reference sequence). The J segment lost 7 bases and the V segment lost 4 bases, leaving 6 bases of the junction unmatched. The CDR3 covers 14 residues.

The chain employs TRBV6-2 or TRBV6-3 and TRBJ1-5, with 7 bases fitting TRBD1. Germline lookup yields CDR1 MNHEY and CDR2 SVGEGT. The CDR3 sequence is 16 residues long. After removal of 6 bases from V and 3 bases from J, the junction contained 11 bases not matched to a gene. CDR3 nucleotide sequence: TGTGCCAGCAGCAACCGGGCCAGGGGGTACAATCAGCCCCAGCATTTT. Encoded protein: CASSNRARGYNQPQHF.

The chain joins TRBV27 to TRBJ1-4; no firm D call. Deletions cut 6 bases from V and 8 bases from J, with 13 bases between. This CDR3 comprises 13 residues. Looked up from germline, CDR1 is MNHEY and CDR2 is SMNVEV (reference sequence). Written as DNA, the CDR3 is TGTGCCAGCAGGCCCCGGGGAGGGGAAAAACTGTTTTTT. It encodes CASRPRGGEKLFF.

This clone was seen only once. CDR3 residues: CASATVGLVDTQYF. The DNA of the CDR3 is TGTGCCAGCGCCACTGTGGGGTTGGTAGATACGCAGTATTTT. V usage is TRBV2 and J usage is TRBJ2-3; D ambiguous. V was trimmed by 8 bases and J by 5 bases, leaving 17 bases between them. CDR1 is SNHLY and CDR2 is FYNNEI in the germline V gene. The CDR3 has 14 amino acids.

This chain links TRBV4-1 with TRBJ1-5, with D tentatively TRBD1 (6 bases). This CDR3 region has 16 residues. The V end lost 3 bases, the J end lost 3 bases, and 15 bases lay between the germline ends. Per the germline V gene, CDR1 is MGHRA and CDR2 is YSYEKL. The CDR3 spells CASSQEQGEDNQPQHF. Written as DNA, the CDR3 is TGCGCCAGCAGCCAGGAACAGGGTGAGGACAATCAGCCCCAGCATTTT.